The rows below give T cell receptor beta chains drawn from one sample of a study of T-cell memory formation after mild COVID-19. TCRdb redid the calling of the 5' RACE reads with MiXCR, one entry per CDR3 protein. The sample includes 300,000 to 400,000 distinct CDR3 sequences, around 15% of them seen just once. Sequences were obtained from PBMCs or a T cell subset sorted from them (not recorded which). The receptors come from a man aged 18 to 30 who had mild COVID-19 (a few samples of this study predate the infection). Cell type and time point are not known. The CDR3 runs from the conserved cysteine through the conserved F or W. D genes are given only for firm matches. The size of a clone is reported for some rows only, either as once, few or many, or as a class for expanded clones.

CDR3nt	CDR3aa	j_gene	len	v_gene	abundance	d_gene
TGTGCCAGCAGCAGCTGGGGGAGTTCCCAAGAGACCCAGTACTTC	CASSSWGSSQETQYF	TRBJ2-5	15	TRBV9	-	-
TGCAGTGCTCCCGGGACTAGCGGGGGGCCAAACACCGGGGAGCTGTTTTTT	CSAPGTSGGPNTGELFF	TRBJ2-2	17	TRBV20-1	many	TRBD2
TGTGCCAGCAGTTACCCGAATTGGAGGAACACCATATATTTT	CASSYPNWRNTIYF	TRBJ1-3	14	TRBV6-6	-	-
TGTGCCAGCTCACCATGGACAGGCGAGAACACTGAAGCTTTCTTT	CASSPWTGENTEAFF	TRBJ1-1	15	TRBV18	few	TRBD1
TGCGCCAGCAGCGCCCGGACAGGGGGCGCCGGGGAGCTGTTTTTT	CASSARTGGAGELFF	TRBJ2-2	15	TRBV5-1	few	TRBD1
TGCGCCAGCAGCTCTCCGACAGCCACAGATACGCAGTATTTT	CASSSPTATDTQYF	TRBJ2-3	14	TRBV5-1	-	-
TGTGCCAGCTCACCAACACAGGGTCCTGAAGCTTTCTTT	CASSPTQGPEAFF	TRBJ1-1	13	TRBV18	many	-
TGTGCCAGCAGTGTGCGACTCTTTTACAATGAGCAGTTCTTC	CASSVRLFYNEQFF	TRBJ2-1	14	TRBV2	-	-
TGTGCCAGCAGCTTCCATTCAGGGTTTTTGACCACTGAAGCTTTCTTT	CASSFHSGFLTTEAFF	TRBJ1-1	16	TRBV5-6	-	-
TGTGCCAGCAGCCAGTCCCCAGGGGGCTTTGAGACCCAGTACTTC	CASSQSPGGFETQYF	TRBJ2-5	15	TRBV5-5	-	TRBD1
TGTGCCAGCAGTTTACTACAGTTGCCCTTCTCCTACAATGAGCAGTTCTTC	CASSLLQLPFSYNEQFF	TRBJ2-1	17	TRBV28	-	-
TGTGCCAGTAGTATGGCGTCTCGGGAGACCCAGTACTTC	CASSMASRETQYF	TRBJ2-5	13	TRBV19	many	-
TGTGCCAGCAGCCCGGGGAGGGGGGGGCGCAATCAGCCCCAGCATTTT	CASSPGRGGRNQPQHF	TRBJ1-5	16	TRBV7-9	few	-
TGTGCCAGCAGTGAAGGAGCGGGGGTCGGATACGAGCAGTACTTC	CASSEGAGVGYEQYF	TRBJ2-7	15	TRBV25-1	-	TRBD2
TGCGCCAGCAGCTTGGAGGCAGGGTGGGGAGCTTTCTTT	CASSLEAGWGAFF	TRBJ1-1	13	TRBV5-1	many	-
TGTGCCAGCAGCAAAGTCCGAGGGACGAACTATGGCTACACCTTC	CASSKVRGTNYGYTF	TRBJ1-2	15	TRBV21-1	-	-
TGTGCCAGCAGTTACCGGATGGGGAAGAAACAGGGAGGGCGCACAGATACGCAGTATTTT	CASSYRMGKKQGGRTDTQYF	TRBJ2-3	20	TRBV6-5	-	-
TGTGCCAGCACCCGGCGGCTAGGGGGCAACCAGCCCCAGCATTTT	CASTRRLGGNQPQHF	TRBJ1-5	15	TRBV12-3/TRBV12-4	-	TRBD1
TGCAGTGCTCTACGACTAGCGGGGGGGCATGAGCAGTTCTTC	CSALRLAGGHEQFF	TRBJ2-1	14	TRBV20-1	many	TRBD2
TGCGCCAGCAGCTTCAAAGATCGGGAGCGAAATGAGCAGTTCTTC	CASSFKDRERNEQFF	TRBJ2-1	15	TRBV5-1	many	-
TGTGCCAGCAGCTACCTAGGGTTGACCCAGCATTTT	CASSYLGLTQHF	TRBJ1-5	12	TRBV5-6	-	-
TGTGCCAGCAGCCAAGATCGCAGGGTTAATGAGCAGTTCTTC	CASSQDRRVNEQFF	TRBJ2-1	14	TRBV3-1	few	-
TGTGCCAGCAGCCGGGACAGGGTGTCCTACAATGAGCAGTTCTTC	CASSRDRVSYNEQFF	TRBJ2-1	15	TRBV7-2	many	TRBD1
TGTGCCAGCAGCTCCGAGGTCCTCTACAATGAGCAGTTCTTC	CASSSEVLYNEQFF	TRBJ2-1	14	TRBV11-2	once	-
TGTGCCAGCAGTCCCGGGGGGCCCTCCACCGGGGAGCTGTTTTTT	CASSPGGPSTGELFF	TRBJ2-2	15	TRBV2	few	-
TGTGCCAGCAGCTTAACCCTGAGGGGGGGTGAGCAGTTCTTC	CASSLTLRGGEQFF	TRBJ2-1	14	TRBV7-3	few	-
TGTGCCAGCAGTTTCCTCCCAGGGTTTTATGGCTACACCTTC	CASSFLPGFYGYTF	TRBJ1-2	14	TRBV6-5	few	-
TGTGCCAGCAGCTTAACACCGAACACTGAAGCTTTCTTT	CASSLTPNTEAFF	TRBJ1-1	13	TRBV11-2	many	-
TGTGCCAGCTCACCTCCAACAGGCATCAATGAGCAGTTCTTC	CASSPPTGINEQFF	TRBJ2-1	14	TRBV18	few	-
TGTGCCAGCAGCTTAGAGGGAAGTGGCTATGGCTACACCTTC	CASSLEGSGYGYTF	TRBJ1-2	14	TRBV11-2	-	-
TGCGCCAGCAGCCCGTCGGACAGGTTACGGCTCACTGAAGCTTTCTTT	CASSPSDRLRLTEAFF	TRBJ1-1	16	TRBV5-1	few	TRBD1
TGTGCCACCAGGAGGGACAGGGGGCTTTCACCCCTCCACTTT	CATRRDRGLSPLHF	TRBJ1-6	14	TRBV15	-	TRBD1
TGTGCCAGCTCATCACGTGAGGGGAGGAACACTGAAGCTTTCTTT	CASSSREGRNTEAFF	TRBJ1-1	15	TRBV18	few	-
TGTGCCAGCACCCGAAGGGACACGCACAATGAGCAGTTCTTC	CASTRRDTHNEQFF	TRBJ2-1	14	TRBV9	many	-
TGTGCCAGCTCAGCAGGGGGCGCGGGGTGGAATGAGCAGTTCTTC	CASSAGGAGWNEQFF	TRBJ2-1	15	TRBV18	-	TRBD1